This is a list of T cell receptor beta chains from one sample in a study of T cells after yellow fever vaccination. TCRdb reanalysed the 5' RACE reads using MiXCR and keeps one entry per CDR3 protein. Among about 340,000 distinct CDR3 sequences listed, about 8.7% were seen once. The sample in question was PBMCs, obtained on the day of the first yellow fever vaccination. These receptors all come from a man aged 18 to 29 who received the YFV17D yellow fever vaccine. The CDR3 runs from the conserved cysteine through the conserved F or W. Fields, in order: J gene, CDR3 length, V gene, D gene, CDR3 protein. The D gene is left open where the match is weak.

j_call: TRBJ1-2; cdr3_length: 13; v_call: TRBV6-5; d_call: NA; cdr3_aa: CASSYSVNYGYTF
j_call: TRBJ2-5; cdr3_length: 15; v_call: TRBV9; d_call: TRBD2; cdr3_aa: CASSVTSGAQETQYF
j_call: TRBJ2-1; cdr3_length: 15; v_call: TRBV5-1; d_call: TRBD1; cdr3_aa: CASSTGRTGPNEQFF
j_call: TRBJ2-2; cdr3_length: 17; v_call: TRBV7-2; d_call: TRBD2; cdr3_aa: CASSRYSGLAFTGELFF
j_call: TRBJ2-3; cdr3_length: 15; v_call: TRBV20-1; d_call: NA; cdr3_aa: CSARLPGDLTDTQYF
j_call: TRBJ1-5; cdr3_length: 15; v_call: TRBV12-3/TRBV12-4; d_call: TRBD1; cdr3_aa: CASSPRQGDNQPQHF
j_call: TRBJ2-2; cdr3_length: 12; v_call: TRBV12-3/TRBV12-4; d_call: NA; cdr3_aa: CASRSFTGELFF
j_call: TRBJ1-4; cdr3_length: 16; v_call: TRBV7-9; d_call: NA; cdr3_aa: CASSRLPLRGDEKLFF
j_call: TRBJ1-2; cdr3_length: 12; v_call: TRBV19; d_call: NA; cdr3_aa: CASSNSNYGYTF
j_call: TRBJ2-4; cdr3_length: 12; v_call: TRBV11-2; d_call: NA; cdr3_aa: CASSPGARPWYF
j_call: TRBJ2-3; cdr3_length: 15; v_call: TRBV4-2; d_call: TRBD1; cdr3_aa: CASSQGQGLTDTQYF
j_call: TRBJ2-3; cdr3_length: 15; v_call: TRBV27; d_call: TRBD2; cdr3_aa: CASSLIGGGPDTQYF
j_call: TRBJ1-1; cdr3_length: 18; v_call: TRBV18; d_call: TRBD1; cdr3_aa: CASSSTIGPGTGYTEAFF
j_call: TRBJ1-2; cdr3_length: 15; v_call: TRBV27; d_call: TRBD1; cdr3_aa: CASSPRTGQIYGYTF
j_call: TRBJ2-1; cdr3_length: 14; v_call: TRBV29-1; d_call: TRBD2; cdr3_aa: CSVPRAGHYNEQFF
j_call: TRBJ1-1; cdr3_length: 12; v_call: TRBV2; d_call: NA; cdr3_aa: CASRAGGTEAFF
j_call: TRBJ2-7; cdr3_length: 15; v_call: TRBV5-1; d_call: TRBD1; cdr3_aa: CASSLEQGASYEQYF
j_call: TRBJ1-3; cdr3_length: 13; v_call: TRBV12-3/TRBV12-4; d_call: NA; cdr3_aa: CASSRFSGNTIYF
j_call: TRBJ2-6; cdr3_length: 15; v_call: TRBV5-4; d_call: NA; cdr3_aa: CASSLKNSGANVLTF
j_call: TRBJ1-4; cdr3_length: 12; v_call: TRBV7-9; d_call: NA; cdr3_aa: CASSIDREKLFF
j_call: TRBJ1-1; cdr3_length: 17; v_call: TRBV20-1; d_call: NA; cdr3_aa: CSARVTSAVALRTEAFF
j_call: TRBJ2-2; cdr3_length: 15; v_call: TRBV3-1; d_call: NA; cdr3_aa: CASSPRTAGTGELFF
j_call: TRBJ2-5; cdr3_length: 15; v_call: TRBV6-1; d_call: NA; cdr3_aa: CASSRVNWGQETQYF
j_call: TRBJ2-5; cdr3_length: 15; v_call: TRBV5-1; d_call: NA; cdr3_aa: CASSLHDPLWGTQYF
j_call: TRBJ1-5; cdr3_length: 15; v_call: TRBV5-5; d_call: NA; cdr3_aa: CASSLVVGAGQPQHF
j_call: TRBJ2-3; cdr3_length: 14; v_call: TRBV5-1; d_call: NA; cdr3_aa: CASSLETSTDTQYF
j_call: TRBJ2-5; cdr3_length: 16; v_call: TRBV4-3; d_call: TRBD2; cdr3_aa: CASSQDPSGGALTQYF
j_call: TRBJ2-5; cdr3_length: 13; v_call: TRBV5-1; d_call: NA; cdr3_aa: CASSRRYQETQYF
j_call: TRBJ2-2; cdr3_length: 16; v_call: TRBV5-1; d_call: TRBD1; cdr3_aa: CASRPGQDMNTGELFF
j_call: TRBJ2-5; cdr3_length: 16; v_call: TRBV29-1; d_call: TRBD2; cdr3_aa: CSVEDLHRGDFWHQYF
j_call: TRBJ2-7; cdr3_length: 15; v_call: TRBV29-1; d_call: NA; cdr3_aa: CSVEEPTRRPYEQYF
j_call: TRBJ1-4; cdr3_length: 13; v_call: TRBV6-2/TRBV6-3; d_call: TRBD1; cdr3_aa: CASRQQGREKLFF
j_call: TRBJ1-1; cdr3_length: 14; v_call: TRBV12-3/TRBV12-4; d_call: NA; cdr3_aa: CASRGGSLNTEAFF
j_call: TRBJ2-1; cdr3_length: 16; v_call: TRBV5-6; d_call: TRBD2; cdr3_aa: CASSLLGASGVNEQFF
j_call: TRBJ2-5; cdr3_length: 13; v_call: TRBV11-2; d_call: NA; cdr3_aa: CASSLFLKETQYF
j_call: TRBJ1-1; cdr3_length: 14; v_call: TRBV12-3/TRBV12-4; d_call: NA; cdr3_aa: CASSLSGGPTEAFF
j_call: TRBJ1-1; cdr3_length: 11; v_call: TRBV29-1; d_call: NA; cdr3_aa: CSGRRAAEAFF
j_call: TRBJ1-1; cdr3_length: 13; v_call: TRBV29-1; d_call: NA; cdr3_aa: CSVEGGQNTEAFF
j_call: TRBJ2-7; cdr3_length: 14; v_call: TRBV5-1; d_call: TRBD1; cdr3_aa: CASRLGTGTYEQYF
j_call: TRBJ2-1; cdr3_length: 15; v_call: TRBV5-1; d_call: NA; cdr3_aa: CASSKGELGNNEQFF